These 22 T cell receptor beta chains originate from one sample sequenced in a study of blood T cell repertoires in COVID-19. The repertoire was sequenced with immunoSEQ multiplex PCR; TCRdb's copy has only in-frame clones and lacks some. The sample holds about 300,000 clones, about 90% seen once. The sample taken for sequencing was peripheral blood. These receptors came from a woman in her twenties or thirties with COVID-19, enrolled during active disease.

This clone was found once. Other DNA sequences from this sample encode an identical CDR3 as well. The V call is TRBV19, the J call TRBJ1-1; a possible D gene is TRBD1 (6 bases). CDR1 and CDR2 from the germline V gene are LNHDA and SQIVND (reference sequence). V was pared by 6 bases and J by 5 bases, with 10 bases between. This CDR3 is built from 12 residues. The CDR3 reads CASRQGYTEAFF. The CDR3 DNA is TGTGCCAGTAGACAGGGTTATACTGAAGCTTTCTTT.

The rearrangement links TRBV4-2 to TRBJ1-5; D unclear. The CDR3 spans 16 residues. V lost 0 bases and J 2 bases, leaving 11 bases between the germline ends. Germline CDR1 reads LGHNA; CDR2 reads YNFKEQ. CDR3 DNA sequence: TGTGCCAGCAGCCAAGAAGAGGGTATTCGCAATCAGCCCCAGCATTTT. It specifies CASSQEEGIRNQPQHF.

V usage is TRBV18 and J usage is TRBJ1-2; the match to TRBD1 covers 12 bases. The ends lost 3 bases at V and 7 bases at J; junction bases unmatched: 9. The CDR3 runs 16 residues. Germline values: CDR1 KGHSH, CDR2 LQKENI. CDR3 coding DNA: TGTGCCAGCTCACCGGGACAGGGGGCCGTTAGAGGTGGCTACACCTTC. This translates into CASSPGQGAVRGGYTF.

The CDR3, as DNA: TGCGCCAGCAGCCAATTAGCGGGGGGGGCTAATGAGCAGTTCTTC. The encoded protein is CASSQLAGGANEQFF. This chain connects TRBV4-1 to TRBJ2-1; 11 nucleotides line up with TRBD2. V shed 2 bases, J shed 7 bases, and the junction held 4 bases outside the gene matches. CDR3 size: 15 residues. Germline CDR1 MGHRA, CDR2 YSYEKL.

This chain connects TRBV6-5 to TRBJ1-1; 9 nucleotides align to TRBD1. The CDR3 loop spans 14 amino acids. Germline CDR1 and CDR2: MNHEY and SVGAGI. V shed 7 bases and J 2 bases; nucleotides not matched to a gene: 5. The CDR3 reads CASNGQGINTEAFF. The CDR3 coding sequence is TGTGCCAGCAACGGACAGGGGATTAACACTGAAGCTTTCTTT.

The V and J genes are TRBV3-1 (or the pseudogene TRBV3-2) and TRBJ1-5; tentatively, D is TRBD1 (6 bases). V was pared by 4 bases and J by 1 base, with 11 bases between. The CDR3 runs 15 residues. The V gene's germline CDR1 is LGHDT and CDR2 YNNKEL (reference sequence). CDR3 sequence reads: CASSRDTGSNQPQHF. Written as DNA, the CDR3 is TGTGCCAGCAGCCGAGACACAGGGAGCAATCAGCCCCAGCATTTT.

The rearrangement links TRBV9 to TRBJ1-5; 7 positions agree with TRBD1. V lost 3 bases and J lost 7; bases outside the gene matches: 4. This CDR3 has 13 amino acids. Germline CDR1 SGDLS, CDR2 YYNGEE. CDR3 sequence: CASSGPGGQPQHF. For the CDR3, the DNA is TGTGCCAGCAGCGGGCCAGGGGGGCAGCCCCAGCATTTT.

This sequence joins TRBV10-3 and TRBJ2-5; 14 nucleotides align to TRBD2. The CDR3 is 18 amino acids. J was trimmed by 0 bases and V by 0 bases; bases with no gene match: 3. Per germline, CDR1 ENHRY and CDR2 SYGVKD. The CDR3 sequence is CAISESGTSGGYQETQYF. CDR3 sequence (DNA): TGTGCCATCAGTGAGTCCGGGACTAGCGGGGGATACCAAGAGACCCAGTACTTC.

In its sample, this clone was seen a few times. The chain has TRBV4-2 and TRBJ2-7, with TRBD1 as a possible D gene (6 bases). Germline V lookup: CDR1 LGHNA, CDR2 YNFKEQ. V was pared by 2 bases and J by 6 bases, with 14 bases between. The CDR3 covers 14 residues. In DNA form, the CDR3 reads TGTGCCAGCAGCCAACTGACAGGTTTTGGCGAGCAGTACTTC. Its protein is CASSQLTGFGEQYF.

The V call is TRBV6-1, the J call TRBJ2-7, with D hard to call. This CDR3 comprises 14 residues. V lost 2 bases and J lost 1, with 9 bases in between. CDR1 is MNHNS and CDR2 is SASEGT in the germline V gene. The CDR3 protein is CASSEWQMSYEQYV. The DNA for the CDR3 is TGTGCCAGCAGTGAATGGCAGATGTCCTACGAGCAGTACGTC.

The V and J genes are TRBV5-1 and TRBJ1-1; D ambiguous. Germline values: CDR1 SGHRS, CDR2 YFSETQ. Trimming stripped 7 bases from V and 3 bases from J, with 7 bases between. CDR3 length: 11 amino acids. CDR3 in amino acids: CASWEDTEAFF. Written as DNA, the CDR3 is TGCGCCAGCTGGGAGGACACTGAAGCTTTCTTT.

The genes are TRBV6-1 and TRBJ2-3; maybe TRBD1 (5 bases). The CDR3 runs 14 residues. The V end was cut by 1 base, the J end by 6 bases, with 11 bases between. Germline assignment: CDR1 MNHNS and CDR2 SASEGT. CDR3 protein: CASSEGSGPDTQYF. The CDR3 DNA reads as TGTGCCAGCAGTGAAGGATCAGGGCCCGATACGCAGTATTTT.

This chain connects TRBV2 to TRBJ2-1; 7 bases fit TRBD1. Germline CDR1 reads SNHLY; CDR2 reads FYNNEI. The ends lost 8 bases at V and 7 bases at J; junction bases unmatched: 14. This CDR3 has 15 residues. The CDR3 is CASVYQTGSLNEQFF. DNA for the CDR3: TGTGCCAGCGTTTACCAGACAGGGTCTCTTAATGAGCAGTTCTTC.

The chain combines TRBV12-3 or TRBV12-4 with TRBJ1-2; D is unclear. V lost 5 bases and J lost 2, with 9 bases in between. The CDR3 covers 13 residues. This chain's CDR3 is CASSIGRNYGYTF. CDR3 nucleotides: TGTGCCAGCAGTATAGGGCGGAACTATGGCTACACCTTC.

V and J are TRBV5-1 and TRBJ1-1, with TRBD1 identical over 10 bases. The J segment lost 2 bases and the V segment lost 0 bases, leaving 4 bases of the junction unmatched. The germline V gene encodes CDR1 SGHRS and CDR2 YFSETQ. The CDR3 loop spans 16 amino acids. The CDR3 DNA sequence: TGCGCCAGCAGCTTGGTGGGACAGGGGTTAAACACTGAAGCTTTCTTT. Its protein product is CASSLVGQGLNTEAFF.

For the CDR3, the DNA is TGTGCCAGTAGAAAGGGGGGGCAAGAGACCCAGTACTTC. Translation gives CASRKGGQETQYF. The chain combines TRBV19 with TRBJ2-5; perhaps TRBD2 as D (7 bases). Germline V lookup: CDR1 LNHDA, CDR2 SQIVND (reference sequence). The ends were cut back, 6 bases at V and 2 bases at J, with 10 bases in the middle. This CDR3 is 13 amino acids long.

The J gene is TRBJ1-3, the V gene TRBV21-1. TRBV21-1 is flagged as a pseudogene. The length of the CDR3 is 14 residues. The CDR3 region has the DNA TGTGCTCTACCCCCCGGCCGAGGGTGGGACACCATATATTTT. The encoded protein is CALPPGRGWDTIYF.

The sample holds one count of this clone. This chain uses TRBV21-1 with TRBJ1-1; TRBD1, the table's D call, lacks a check against the DNA. TRBV21-1 is tagged as a pseudogene. The CDR3 length is 13 residues. CDR3 DNA sequence: TGTGCCAGCAGCAGTTCAGGGCGGACTGAAGCTTTCTTT. Its protein is CASSSSGRTEAFF.

V usage is TRBV6-5 and J usage is TRBJ2-2; 9 bases match TRBD1. CDR3 length equals 13 residues. Germline loops: CDR1 MNHEY, CDR2 SVGAGI. The V gene end was trimmed by 5 bases and the J gene end by 7 bases; junction bases not matched to a gene: 2. The CDR3 region is CASSRTGDGELFF. CDR3 nucleotides: TGTGCCAGCAGTAGGACAGGGGACGGGGAGCTGTTTTTT.

V and J are TRBV28 and TRBJ1-1; no clear D gene. Per germline, CDR1 MDHEN and CDR2 SYDVKM. The CDR3 runs to 16 residues. V lost 3 bases to trimming and J lost 5 bases, with 19 bases between them. The CDR3 nucleotides read TGTGCCAGCAGTTTTACCTGGAATCCGGGTAGAACTGAAGCTTTCTTT. It translates to CASSFTWNPGRTEAFF.

This clone was recorded only once. The chain is built from TRBV7-9 and TRBJ1-1, with D possibly being TRBD1 (5 bases). The CDR3 consists of 12 residues. The V gene's germline CDR1 is SEHNR and CDR2 FQNEAQ (reference sequence). Trimming left V 8 bases short and J 7 bases short, with 14 bases between. As DNA, the CDR3 is TGTGCCAGCCGTAATGAGGGACTTGAAGCTTTCTTT. Its translation: CASRNEGLEAFF.

The V gene is TRBV4-1, the J gene TRBJ1-2; a weak D match, TRBD1 (6 bases). The V gene's germline CDR1 is MGHRA and CDR2 YSYEKL. There are 15 residues in the CDR3. V lost 4 bases to trimming and J lost 5 bases, with 17 bases between them. DNA for the CDR3: TGCGCCAGCAGCCTCTACACCGGGACACAATATGGCTACACCTTC. It translates to CASSLYTGTQYGYTF.